These T cell receptor beta chains were read from a single sample in a study of radiotherapy plus CTLA-4 blockade in lung cancer. Generated by immunoSEQ multiplex PCR, the TCRdb table keeps only in-frame clones and is missing some. Found here are over 85,000 clones, 65% to 75% of them singletons; the top ten hold approximately 2.8%. This material consisted of peripheral blood, taken from a patient treated with radiotherapy plus ipilimumab. The source of these receptors is a human donor with non-small cell lung cancer who had a partial response to radiotherapy plus ipilimumab. Some clones in this sample may be carry-over from other donors' samples. The CDR3 runs from the conserved cysteine through the conserved F or W. Each record gives: clone size, D gene, J gene, V gene, CDR3 DNA, CDR3 protein. D genes are given only for firm matches. Not every row has a clone size; where given, it reads once, few, many or a size class.

abundance: NA
d_gene: NA
j_gene: TRBJ2-7
v_gene: TRBV5-5
CDR3nt: TGTGCCAGCAGCACAGCCGGGACACACTCCTACGAGCAGTACTTC
CDR3aa: CASSTAGTHSYEQYF

abundance: NA
d_gene: NA
j_gene: TRBJ2-1
v_gene: TRBV9
CDR3nt: TGCGCCAGCAGCCCCCGACTGAGTTACAATGAGCAGTTCTTC
CDR3aa: CASSPRLSYNEQFF

abundance: once
d_gene: TRBD2
j_gene: TRBJ2-3
v_gene: TRBV7-3
CDR3nt: TGTGCCAGCAGCCCTCAAGCGGGGAGCACAGATACGCAGTATTTT
CDR3aa: CASSPQAGSTDTQYF

abundance: few
d_gene: NA
j_gene: TRBJ1-2
v_gene: TRBV7-9
CDR3nt: TGTGCCAGCAGCTTAGCGCAGGGGCGTTCCTATGGCTACACCTTC
CDR3aa: CASSLAQGRSYGYTF

abundance: NA
d_gene: TRBD2
j_gene: TRBJ2-4
v_gene: TRBV4-2
CDR3nt: TGTGCCAGCAGCCAAGATCGAGCCAGCGGGAGCCCGGGGGCCAAAAACATTCAGTACTTC
CDR3aa: CASSQDRASGSPGAKNIQYF

abundance: NA
d_gene: NA
j_gene: TRBJ2-2
v_gene: TRBV27
CDR3nt: TGTGCCAGCAGTTTAAGCCGGTTAACCGGGGAGCTGTTTTTT
CDR3aa: CASSLSRLTGELFF

abundance: few
d_gene: NA
j_gene: TRBJ2-2
v_gene: TRBV19
CDR3nt: TGTGCCAGTAGTATCGTCGGGGGAAGGGGCACCGGGGAGCTGTTTTTT
CDR3aa: CASSIVGGRGTGELFF

abundance: medium-sized
d_gene: NA
j_gene: TRBJ1-3
v_gene: TRBV5-1
CDR3nt: TGCGCCAGCAGCTTGGGGCAGGGCATATTTGGAAACACCATATATTTT
CDR3aa: CASSLGQGIFGNTIYF

abundance: NA
d_gene: TRBD1
j_gene: TRBJ2-5
v_gene: TRBV2
CDR3nt: TGTGCCAGCCTGACAGGGGGGCAAGAGACCCAGTACTTC
CDR3aa: CASLTGGQETQYF

abundance: NA
d_gene: TRBD2
j_gene: TRBJ2-7
v_gene: TRBV10-1
CDR3nt: TGCGCCAGCAGTGAAAAGGGGGTGATAGCGGGAGGGCCGTGGCCTCCGGTCTACGAGCAGTACTTC
CDR3aa: CASSEKGVIAGGPWPPVYEQYF

abundance: NA
d_gene: NA
j_gene: TRBJ2-1
v_gene: TRBV5-1
CDR3nt: TGCGCCAGCAGCTTGGTTGTGGGAGCCTACAATGAGCAGTTCTTC
CDR3aa: CASSLVVGAYNEQFF

abundance: once
d_gene: NA
j_gene: TRBJ1-1
v_gene: TRBV21-1
CDR3nt: TGTGCCAGCAGCAAAGCCCGGGACAGGGGACAGAACACTGAAGCTTTCTTT
CDR3aa: CASSKARDRGQNTEAFF

abundance: NA
d_gene: NA
j_gene: TRBJ2-6
v_gene: TRBV25-1
CDR3nt: TGTGCCAGCGGACAGTCTGGGGCCAACGTCCTGACTTTC
CDR3aa: CASGQSGANVLTF

abundance: NA
d_gene: TRBD2
j_gene: TRBJ2-7
v_gene: TRBV11-2
CDR3nt: TGTGCCAGCAGCCCTAGCGGGGGACCCTACGAGCAGTACTTC
CDR3aa: CASSPSGGPYEQYF

abundance: NA
d_gene: TRBD1
j_gene: TRBJ1-5
v_gene: TRBV6-1
CDR3nt: TGTGCCAGCAGTAGACAGGGTACCCACAATCAGCCCCAGCATTTT
CDR3aa: CASSRQGTHNQPQHF

abundance: NA
d_gene: NA
j_gene: TRBJ2-7
v_gene: TRBV5-4
CDR3nt: TGTGCCAGCAGCTTGGGGGGGACAAAGGGAAAATACGAGCAGTACTTC
CDR3aa: CASSLGGTKGKYEQYF

abundance: NA
d_gene: TRBD2
j_gene: TRBJ2-1
v_gene: TRBV5-1
CDR3nt: TGCGCCAGCAGCTTATTAGGACTAGCGAACAATGAGCAGTTCTTC
CDR3aa: CASSLLGLANNEQFF

abundance: few
d_gene: TRBD1
j_gene: TRBJ1-1
v_gene: TRBV2
CDR3nt: TGTGCCAGCAATACTGACAGGGGAGCGAACACTGAAGCTTTCTTT
CDR3aa: CASNTDRGANTEAFF

abundance: NA
d_gene: NA
j_gene: TRBJ1-5
v_gene: TRBV29-1
CDR3nt: TGCAGCGTTGGGGGGCAGTCCAATCAGCCCCAGCATTTT
CDR3aa: CSVGGQSNQPQHF

abundance: few
d_gene: NA
j_gene: TRBJ1-3
v_gene: TRBV6-5
CDR3nt: TGTGCCAGCAGTTACTCCGGTTACTCTGGAAACACCATATATTTT
CDR3aa: CASSYSGYSGNTIYF

abundance: few
d_gene: NA
j_gene: TRBJ2-1
v_gene: TRBV28
CDR3nt: TGTGCCAGCAGTTTTAGCCTCCACGTGACCTCCTACAATGAGCAGTTCTTC
CDR3aa: CASSFSLHVTSYNEQFF

abundance: NA
d_gene: NA
j_gene: TRBJ2-7
v_gene: TRBV5-6
CDR3nt: TGTGCCAGCACCAAAAGCTTGTGGGACATTGGGGGTCAGTACTTC
CDR3aa: CASTKSLWDIGGQYF

abundance: NA
d_gene: NA
j_gene: TRBJ2-7
v_gene: TRBV28
CDR3nt: TGTGCCAGCAGTTTTAGGATAGGGGAGGACGAGCGCTACGAGCAGTACTTC
CDR3aa: CASSFRIGEDERYEQYF

abundance: NA
d_gene: NA
j_gene: TRBJ1-4
v_gene: TRBV10-3
CDR3nt: TGTGCCATCAGTGAGGGACAGAGTAATGAAAAACTGTTTTTT
CDR3aa: CAISEGQSNEKLFF

abundance: NA
d_gene: TRBD2
j_gene: TRBJ2-3
v_gene: TRBV4-1
CDR3nt: TGCGCCAGCAGCCAAGAGCTAGCGGGAGCGGGGGATACGCAGTATTTT
CDR3aa: CASSQELAGAGDTQYF

abundance: NA
d_gene: NA
j_gene: TRBJ2-2
v_gene: TRBV19
CDR3nt: TGTGCCAGTAACCCTCCGGGCCAAGGGGTCGGGGAGCTGTTTTTT
CDR3aa: CASNPPGQGVGELFF

abundance: once
d_gene: NA
j_gene: TRBJ1-5
v_gene: TRBV10-2
CDR3nt: TGCGCCAGCAGTGTCTTGGGGCTCAATCAGCCCCAGCATTTT
CDR3aa: CASSVLGLNQPQHF

abundance: once
d_gene: NA
j_gene: TRBJ2-7
v_gene: TRBV7-9
CDR3nt: TGTGCCAGCAGCTTTGGGGGCGCTTACTACGAGCAGTACTTC
CDR3aa: CASSFGGAYYEQYF

abundance: NA
d_gene: NA
j_gene: TRBJ1-1
v_gene: TRBV2
CDR3nt: TGTGCCAGCAGTGACTACAGGGAGACTGAAGCTTTCTTT
CDR3aa: CASSDYRETEAFF

abundance: few
d_gene: TRBD1
j_gene: TRBJ2-7
v_gene: TRBV7-2
CDR3nt: TGTGCCAGCAGCTTAGTTTCCGGGACAGGGTCCAACGAGCAGTACTTC
CDR3aa: CASSLVSGTGSNEQYF

abundance: NA
d_gene: TRBD1
j_gene: TRBJ1-5
v_gene: TRBV27
CDR3nt: TGTGCCAGCAGTCCGTGGGGACAGGGAAAGCATCAGCCCCAGCATTTT
CDR3aa: CASSPWGQGKHQPQHF

abundance: NA
d_gene: TRBD1
j_gene: TRBJ2-7
v_gene: TRBV5-1
CDR3nt: TGCGCCAGCAGCGGGGTGGGGACAGGGGTCTACGAGCAGTACTTC
CDR3aa: CASSGVGTGVYEQYF

abundance: few
d_gene: NA
j_gene: TRBJ2-5
v_gene: TRBV9
CDR3nt: TGTGCCAGCAGTCAGGGGTTCGGAGAGACCCAGTACTTC
CDR3aa: CASSQGFGETQYF

abundance: few
d_gene: TRBD2
j_gene: TRBJ2-3
v_gene: TRBV2
CDR3nt: TGTGCCAGCAGTGATACTCTAGCGGGCCTCACAGATACGCAGTATTTT
CDR3aa: CASSDTLAGLTDTQYF

abundance: NA
d_gene: TRBD1
j_gene: TRBJ1-5
v_gene: TRBV19
CDR3nt: TGTGCCAGTAGTAAGGGGAGGACAGGGGCGGGACAGCCCCAGCATTTT
CDR3aa: CASSKGRTGAGQPQHF